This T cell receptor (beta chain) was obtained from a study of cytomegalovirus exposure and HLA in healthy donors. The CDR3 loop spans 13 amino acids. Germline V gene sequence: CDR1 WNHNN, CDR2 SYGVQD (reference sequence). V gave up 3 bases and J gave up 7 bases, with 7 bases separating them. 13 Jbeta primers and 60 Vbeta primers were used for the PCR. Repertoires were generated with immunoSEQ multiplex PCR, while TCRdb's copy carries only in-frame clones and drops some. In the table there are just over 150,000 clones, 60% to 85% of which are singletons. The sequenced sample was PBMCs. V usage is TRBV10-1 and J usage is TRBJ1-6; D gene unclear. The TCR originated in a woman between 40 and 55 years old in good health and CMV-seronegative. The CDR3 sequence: CASSENRNSPLHF. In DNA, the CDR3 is TGCGCCAGCAGTGAAAATCGGAATTCACCCCTCCACTTT.